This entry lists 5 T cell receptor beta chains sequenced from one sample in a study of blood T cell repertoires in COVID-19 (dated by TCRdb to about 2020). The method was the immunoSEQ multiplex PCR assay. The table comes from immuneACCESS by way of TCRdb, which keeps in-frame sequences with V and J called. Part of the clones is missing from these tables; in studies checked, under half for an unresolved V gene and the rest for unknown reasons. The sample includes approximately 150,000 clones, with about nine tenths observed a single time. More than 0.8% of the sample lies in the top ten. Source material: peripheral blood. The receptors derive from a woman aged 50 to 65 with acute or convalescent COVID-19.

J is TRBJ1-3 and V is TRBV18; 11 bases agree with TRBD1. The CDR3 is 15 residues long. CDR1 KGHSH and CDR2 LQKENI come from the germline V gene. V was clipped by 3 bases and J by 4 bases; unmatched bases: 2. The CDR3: CASSPGQGEGNTIYF. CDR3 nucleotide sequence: TGTGCCAGCTCACCGGGACAGGGGGAAGGAAACACCATATATTTT.

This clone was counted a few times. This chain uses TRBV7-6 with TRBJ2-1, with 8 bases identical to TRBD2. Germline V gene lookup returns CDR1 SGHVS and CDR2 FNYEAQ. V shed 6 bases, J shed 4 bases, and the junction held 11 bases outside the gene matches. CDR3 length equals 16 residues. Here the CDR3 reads CASSVGVAGLYNEQFF. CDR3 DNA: TGTGCCAGCAGTGTGGGAGTAGCGGGGCTTTACAATGAGCAGTTCTTC.

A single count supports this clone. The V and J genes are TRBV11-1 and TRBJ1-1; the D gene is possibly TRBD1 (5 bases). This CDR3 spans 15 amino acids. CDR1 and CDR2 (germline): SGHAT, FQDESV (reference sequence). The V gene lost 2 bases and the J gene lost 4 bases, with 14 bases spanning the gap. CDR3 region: CASSLTAGRGTEAFF. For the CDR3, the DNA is TGTGCCAGCAGCTTAACGGCAGGGAGGGGCACTGAAGCTTTCTTT.

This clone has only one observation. In DNA form, the CDR3 reads TGTGCCAGCAGACAGGGTCTTAGCGGGGAGCTGTTTTTT. Amino acid sequence: CASRQGLSGELFF. The chain has TRBV6-5 and TRBJ2-2, with D maybe TRBD1 (6 bases). The CDR3 runs 13 residues. V shed 6 bases and J shed 7 bases, with 12 bases lying between them. The germline V gene encodes CDR1 MNHEY and CDR2 SVGAGI.

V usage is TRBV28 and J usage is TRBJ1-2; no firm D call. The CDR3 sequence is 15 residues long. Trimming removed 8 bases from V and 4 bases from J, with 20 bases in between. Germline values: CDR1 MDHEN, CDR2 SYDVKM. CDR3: CASARPWESSYGYTF. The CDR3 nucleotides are TGTGCCAGCGCGAGACCCTGGGAGAGTAGCTATGGCTACACCTTC.